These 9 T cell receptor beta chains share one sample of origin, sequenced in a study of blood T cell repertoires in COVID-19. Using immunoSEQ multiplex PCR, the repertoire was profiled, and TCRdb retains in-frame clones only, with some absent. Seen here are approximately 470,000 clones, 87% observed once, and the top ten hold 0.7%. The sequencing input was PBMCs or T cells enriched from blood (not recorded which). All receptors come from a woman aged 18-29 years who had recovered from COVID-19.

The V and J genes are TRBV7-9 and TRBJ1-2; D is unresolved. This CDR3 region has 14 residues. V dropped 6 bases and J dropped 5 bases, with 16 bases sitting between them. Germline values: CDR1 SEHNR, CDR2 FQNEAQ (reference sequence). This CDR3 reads CASSISEGIYGYTF. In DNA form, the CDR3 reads TGTGCCAGCAGTATCAGCGAGGGAATTTATGGCTACACCTTC.

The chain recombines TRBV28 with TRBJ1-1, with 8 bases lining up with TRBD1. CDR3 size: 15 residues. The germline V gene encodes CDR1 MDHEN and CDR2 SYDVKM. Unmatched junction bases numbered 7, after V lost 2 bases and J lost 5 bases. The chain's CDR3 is CASSLPRQGFTEAFF. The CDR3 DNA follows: TGTGCCAGCAGTTTACCGAGACAGGGGTTTACTGAAGCTTTCTTT.

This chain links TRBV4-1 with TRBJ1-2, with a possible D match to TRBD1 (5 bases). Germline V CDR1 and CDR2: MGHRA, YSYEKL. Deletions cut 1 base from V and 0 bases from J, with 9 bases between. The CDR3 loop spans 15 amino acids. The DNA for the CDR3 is TGCGCCAGCAGCCAAGTGGCAGGGACTAACTATGGCTACACCTTC. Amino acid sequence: CASSQVAGTNYGYTF.

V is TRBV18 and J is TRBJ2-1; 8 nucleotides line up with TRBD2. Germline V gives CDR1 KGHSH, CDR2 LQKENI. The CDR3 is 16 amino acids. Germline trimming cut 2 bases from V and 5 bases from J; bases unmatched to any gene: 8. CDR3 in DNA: TGTGCCAGCTCACCAATGGGACTAGGGAGCGACAATGAGCAGTTCTTC. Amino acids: CASSPMGLGSDNEQFF.

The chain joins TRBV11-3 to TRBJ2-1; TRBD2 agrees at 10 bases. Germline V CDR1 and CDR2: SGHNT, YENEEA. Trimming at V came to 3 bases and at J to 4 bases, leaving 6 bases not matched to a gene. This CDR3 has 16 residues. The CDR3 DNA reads TGTGCCAGCAGCTTCTCCACTAGCGGGGTATACAATGAGCAGTTCTTC. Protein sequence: CASSFSTSGVYNEQFF.

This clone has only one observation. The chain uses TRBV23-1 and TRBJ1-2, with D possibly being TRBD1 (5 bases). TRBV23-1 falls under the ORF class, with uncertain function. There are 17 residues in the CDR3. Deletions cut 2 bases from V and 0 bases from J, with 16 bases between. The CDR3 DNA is TGCGCCAGCAGTCAAGCCGTCAAAGGGACTTCTAACTATGGCTACACCTTC. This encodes CASSQAVKGTSNYGYTF.

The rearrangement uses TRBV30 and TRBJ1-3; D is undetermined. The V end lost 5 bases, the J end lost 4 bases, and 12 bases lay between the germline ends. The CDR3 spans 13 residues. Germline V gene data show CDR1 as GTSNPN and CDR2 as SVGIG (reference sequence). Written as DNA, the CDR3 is TGTGCCTGGCAAGACGGGGAAGGAAACACCATATATTTT. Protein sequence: CAWQDGEGNTIYF.

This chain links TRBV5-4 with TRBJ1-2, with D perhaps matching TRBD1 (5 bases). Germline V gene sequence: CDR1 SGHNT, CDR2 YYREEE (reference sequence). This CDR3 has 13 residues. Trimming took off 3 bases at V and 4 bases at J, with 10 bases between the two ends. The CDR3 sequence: CASSYTGFYGYTF. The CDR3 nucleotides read TGTGCCAGCAGCTATACAGGCTTCTATGGCTACACCTTC.

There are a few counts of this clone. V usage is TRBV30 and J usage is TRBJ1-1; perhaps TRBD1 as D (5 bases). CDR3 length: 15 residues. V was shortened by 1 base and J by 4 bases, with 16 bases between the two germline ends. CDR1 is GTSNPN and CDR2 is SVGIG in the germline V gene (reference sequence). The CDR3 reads CAWSARQFESTEAFF. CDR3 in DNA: TGTGCCTGGAGTGCCCGACAGTTCGAGAGCACTGAAGCTTTCTTT.